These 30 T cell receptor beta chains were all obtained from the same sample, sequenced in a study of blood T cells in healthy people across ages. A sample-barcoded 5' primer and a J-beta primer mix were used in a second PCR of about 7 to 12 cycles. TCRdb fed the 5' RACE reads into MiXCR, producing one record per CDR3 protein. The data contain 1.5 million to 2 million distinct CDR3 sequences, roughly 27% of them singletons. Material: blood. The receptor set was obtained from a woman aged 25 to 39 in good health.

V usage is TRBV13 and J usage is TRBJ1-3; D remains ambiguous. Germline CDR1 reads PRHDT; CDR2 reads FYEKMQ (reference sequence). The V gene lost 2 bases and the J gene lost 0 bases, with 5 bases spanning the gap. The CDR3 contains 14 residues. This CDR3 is CASSLPASGNTIYF. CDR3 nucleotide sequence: TGTGCCAGCAGCTTACCGGCCTCTGGAAACACCATATATTTT.

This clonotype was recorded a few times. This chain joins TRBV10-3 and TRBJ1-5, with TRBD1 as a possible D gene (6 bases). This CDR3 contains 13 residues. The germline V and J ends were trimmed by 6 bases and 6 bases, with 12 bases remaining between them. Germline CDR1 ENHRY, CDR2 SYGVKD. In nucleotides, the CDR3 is TGTGCCATCAGCCAGGGGCTAAGTCAGCCCCAGCATTTT. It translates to CAISQGLSQPQHF.

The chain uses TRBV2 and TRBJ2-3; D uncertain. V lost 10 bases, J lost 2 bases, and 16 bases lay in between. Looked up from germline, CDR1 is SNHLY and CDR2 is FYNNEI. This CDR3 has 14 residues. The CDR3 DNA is TGTGCCATTCCCCCCCCGCGGATCACAGATACGCAGTATTTT. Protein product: CAIPPPRITDTQYF. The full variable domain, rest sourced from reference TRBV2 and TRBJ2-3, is EPEVTQTPSHQVTQMGQEVILRCVPISNHLYFYWYRQILGQKVEFLVSFYNNEISEKSEIFDDQFSVERPDGSNFTLKIRSTKLEDSAMYFCAIPPPRITDTQYFGPGTRLTVL.

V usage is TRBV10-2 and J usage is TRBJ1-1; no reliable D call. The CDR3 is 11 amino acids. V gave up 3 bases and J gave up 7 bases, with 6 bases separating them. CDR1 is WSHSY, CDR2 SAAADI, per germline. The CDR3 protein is CASSDRSEAFF. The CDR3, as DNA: TGCGCCAGCAGTGACAGGAGTGAAGCTTTCTTT.

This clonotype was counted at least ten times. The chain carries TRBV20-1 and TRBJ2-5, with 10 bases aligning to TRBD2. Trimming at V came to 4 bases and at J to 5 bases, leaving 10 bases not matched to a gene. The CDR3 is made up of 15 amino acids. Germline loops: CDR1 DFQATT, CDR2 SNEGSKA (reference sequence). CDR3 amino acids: CSAIRIAGGWETQYF. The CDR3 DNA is TGCAGTGCTATTCGGATAGCGGGAGGTTGGGAGACCCAGTACTTC.

This CDR3 reads CASIEGLAGVNEQFF. The CDR3 DNA is TGTGCCAGCATCGAGGGGCTAGCGGGGGTGAATGAGCAGTTCTTC. The chain is built from TRBV28 and TRBJ2-1; 10 bases line up with TRBD2. V was pared by 7 bases and J by 7 bases, with 10 bases of the junction left unmatched. CDR1 and CDR2 (germline): MDHEN, SYDVKM. The CDR3 length is 15 residues.

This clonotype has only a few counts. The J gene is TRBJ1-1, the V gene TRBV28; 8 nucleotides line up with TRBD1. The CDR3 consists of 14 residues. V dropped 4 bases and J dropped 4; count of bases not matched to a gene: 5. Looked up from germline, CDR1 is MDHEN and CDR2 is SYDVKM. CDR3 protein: CASSSRGRVTEAFF. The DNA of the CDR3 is TGTGCCAGCAGTTCCAGGGGGCGGGTCACTGAAGCTTTCTTT.

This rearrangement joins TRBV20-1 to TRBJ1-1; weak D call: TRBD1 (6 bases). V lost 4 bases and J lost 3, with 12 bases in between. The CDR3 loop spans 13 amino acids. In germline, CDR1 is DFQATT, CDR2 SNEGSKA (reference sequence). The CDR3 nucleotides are TGCAGTGCTATACAGGGTTCGGACACTGAAGCTTTCTTT. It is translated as CSAIQGSDTEAFF.

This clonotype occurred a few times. Here the CDR3 DNA reads TGTGCCAGCAGTGAGGGGCGACAGACGAAAAAAAACATTCAGTACTTC. Translating gives CASSEGRQTKKNIQYF. The V gene is TRBV2, the J gene TRBJ2-4, with D possibly TRBD1 on 5 matching bases. The CDR3 loop spans 16 amino acids. Germline V gene lookup returns CDR1 SNHLY and CDR2 FYNNEI. The ends were cut back, 3 bases at V and 4 bases at J, with 16 bases in the middle. The full variable domain, rest sourced from reference TRBV2 and TRBJ2-4, is EPEVTQTPSHQVTQMGQEVILRCVPISNHLYFYWYRQILGQKVEFLVSFYNNEISEKSEIFDDQFSVERPDGSNFTLKIRSTKLEDSAMYFCASSEGRQTKKNIQYFGAGTRLSVL.

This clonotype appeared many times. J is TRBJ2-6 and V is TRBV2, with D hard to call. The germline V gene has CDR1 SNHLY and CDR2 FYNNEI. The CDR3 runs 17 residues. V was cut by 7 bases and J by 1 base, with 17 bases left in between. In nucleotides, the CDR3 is TGTGCCAGCACGAAGGCTGCTCAATCATCTGGGGCCAACGTCCTGACTTTC. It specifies CASTKAAQSSGANVLTF.

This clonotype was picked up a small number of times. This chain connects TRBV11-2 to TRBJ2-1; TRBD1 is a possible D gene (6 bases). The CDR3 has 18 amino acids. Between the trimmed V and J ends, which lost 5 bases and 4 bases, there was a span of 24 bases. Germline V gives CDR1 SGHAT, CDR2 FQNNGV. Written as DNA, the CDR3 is TGTGCCAGCAGCCCCCCCACGGCCCCCAGACAGGTATACAATGAGCAGTTCTTC. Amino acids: CASSPPTAPRQVYNEQFF.

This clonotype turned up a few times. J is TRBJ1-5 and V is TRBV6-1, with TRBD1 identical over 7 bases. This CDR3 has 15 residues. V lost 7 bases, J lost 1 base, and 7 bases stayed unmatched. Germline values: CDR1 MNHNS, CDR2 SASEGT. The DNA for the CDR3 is TGTGCCAGCACAAGACAGGGTGGGAGCAATCAGCCCCAGCATTTT. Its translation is CASTRQGGSNQPQHF.

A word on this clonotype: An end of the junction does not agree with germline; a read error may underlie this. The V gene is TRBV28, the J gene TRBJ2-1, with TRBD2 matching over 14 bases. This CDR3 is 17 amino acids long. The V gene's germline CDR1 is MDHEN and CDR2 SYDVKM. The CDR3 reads CASSGLAGGSSYNGQFF. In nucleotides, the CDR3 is TGTGCCAGCAGCGGACTAGCGGGGGGAAGCTCCTACAATGGGCAGTTCTTC.

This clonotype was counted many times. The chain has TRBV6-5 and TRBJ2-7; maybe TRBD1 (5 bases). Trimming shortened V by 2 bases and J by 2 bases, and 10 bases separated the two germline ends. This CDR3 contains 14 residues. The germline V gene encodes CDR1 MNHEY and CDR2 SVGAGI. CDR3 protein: CASSYGAGPYEQYF. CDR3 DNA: TGTGCCAGCAGTTACGGCGCAGGGCCCTACGAGCAGTACTTC.

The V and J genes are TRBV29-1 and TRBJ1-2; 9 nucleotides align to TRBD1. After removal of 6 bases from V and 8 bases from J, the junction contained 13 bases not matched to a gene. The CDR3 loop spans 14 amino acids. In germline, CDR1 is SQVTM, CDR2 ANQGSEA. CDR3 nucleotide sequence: TGCAGCGTCCCAAGGTGGGACAGGGAGGAAGGCTACACCTTC. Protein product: CSVPRWDREEGYTF. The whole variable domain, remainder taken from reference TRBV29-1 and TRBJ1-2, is SAVISQKPSRDICQRGTSLTIQCQVDSQVTMMFWYRQQPGQSLTLIATANQGSEATYESGFVIDKFPISRPNLTFSTLTVSNMSPEDSSIYLCSVPRWDREEGYTFGSGTRLTVV.

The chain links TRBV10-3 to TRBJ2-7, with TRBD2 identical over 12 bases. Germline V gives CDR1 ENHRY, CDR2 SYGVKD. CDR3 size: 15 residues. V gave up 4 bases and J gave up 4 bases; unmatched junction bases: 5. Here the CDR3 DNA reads TGTGCCATCAGTGGGGCTAGCGGGAGGGGATACGAGCAGTACTTC. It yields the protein CAISGASGRGYEQYF.

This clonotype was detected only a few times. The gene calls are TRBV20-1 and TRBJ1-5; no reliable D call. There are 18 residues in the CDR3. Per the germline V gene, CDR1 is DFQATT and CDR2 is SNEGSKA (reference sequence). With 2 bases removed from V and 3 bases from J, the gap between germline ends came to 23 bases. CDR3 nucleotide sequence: TGCAGTGCTAGACGGGGATCCTGGACTAAGTCTCACAATCAGCCCCAGCATTTT. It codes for CSARRGSWTKSHNQPQHF.

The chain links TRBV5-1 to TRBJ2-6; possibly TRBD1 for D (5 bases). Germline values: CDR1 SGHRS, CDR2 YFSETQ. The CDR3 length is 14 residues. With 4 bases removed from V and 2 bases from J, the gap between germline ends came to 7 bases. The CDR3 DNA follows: TGCGCCAGCAGCCCGGACACTGGGGCCAACGTCCTGACTTTC. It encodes CASSPDTGANVLTF.

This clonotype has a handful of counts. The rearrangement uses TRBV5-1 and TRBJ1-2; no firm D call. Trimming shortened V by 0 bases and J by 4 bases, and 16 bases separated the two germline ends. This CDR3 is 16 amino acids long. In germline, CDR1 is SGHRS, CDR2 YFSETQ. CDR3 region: CASSLAGPGSFYGYTF. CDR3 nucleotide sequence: TGCGCCAGCAGCTTGGCCGGCCCGGGCTCCTTCTATGGCTACACCTTC.

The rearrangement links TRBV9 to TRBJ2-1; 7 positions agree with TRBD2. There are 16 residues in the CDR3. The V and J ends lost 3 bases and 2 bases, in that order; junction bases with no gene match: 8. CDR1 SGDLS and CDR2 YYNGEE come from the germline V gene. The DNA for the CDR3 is TGTGCCAGCAGCGCCGCCGGCGGGGGTACCTACAATGAGCAGTTCTTC. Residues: CASSAAGGGTYNEQFF. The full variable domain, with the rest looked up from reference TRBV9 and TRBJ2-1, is DSGVTQTPKHLITATGQRVTLRCSPRSGDLSVYWYQQSLDQGLQFLIQYYNGEERAKGNILERFSAQQFPDLHSELNLSSLELGDSALYFCASSAAGGGTYNEQFFGPGTRLTVL.

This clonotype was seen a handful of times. The CDR3 DNA is TGTGCCAGCAGTTACTCGCTCTCGGCTAGGGGGGAGACCCAGTACTTC. Translating it yields CASSYSLSARGETQYF. The rearrangement links TRBV6-5 to TRBJ2-5; D may be TRBD1 (6 bases). Germline values: CDR1 MNHEY, CDR2 SVGAGI. The length of the CDR3 is 16 residues. The germline V and J ends were trimmed by 0 bases and 5 bases, with 16 bases remaining between them.

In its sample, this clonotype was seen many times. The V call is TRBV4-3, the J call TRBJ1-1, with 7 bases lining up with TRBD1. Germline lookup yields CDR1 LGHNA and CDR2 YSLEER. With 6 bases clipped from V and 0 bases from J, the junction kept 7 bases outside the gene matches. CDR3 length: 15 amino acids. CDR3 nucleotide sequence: TGCGCCAGCAGAAAGGACAGGTTCTTGAACACTGAAGCTTTCTTT. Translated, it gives CASRKDRFLNTEAFF.

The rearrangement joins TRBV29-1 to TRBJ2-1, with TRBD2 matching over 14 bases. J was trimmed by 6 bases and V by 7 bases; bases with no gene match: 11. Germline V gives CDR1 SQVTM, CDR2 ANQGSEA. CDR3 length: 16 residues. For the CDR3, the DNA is TGCAGCGCCCAGGAGGGACTAGCGGGGGCTGTCAATGAGCAGTTCTTC. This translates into CSAQEGLAGAVNEQFF.

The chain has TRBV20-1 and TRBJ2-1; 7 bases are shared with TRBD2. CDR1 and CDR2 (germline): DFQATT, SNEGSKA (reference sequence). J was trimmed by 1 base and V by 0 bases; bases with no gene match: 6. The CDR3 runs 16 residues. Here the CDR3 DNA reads TGCAGTGCTAGAGATGGGACCGGGGGGTCCTACAATGAGCAGTTCTTC. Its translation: CSARDGTGGSYNEQFF.

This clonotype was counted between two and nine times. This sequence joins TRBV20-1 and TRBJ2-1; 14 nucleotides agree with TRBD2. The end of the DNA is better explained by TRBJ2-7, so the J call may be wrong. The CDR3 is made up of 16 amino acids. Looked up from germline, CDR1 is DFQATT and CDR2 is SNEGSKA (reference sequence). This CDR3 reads CSALTSGRASYNEQYF. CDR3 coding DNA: TGCAGTGCTCTGACTAGCGGGAGGGCGTCCTACAATGAGCAGTACTTC.

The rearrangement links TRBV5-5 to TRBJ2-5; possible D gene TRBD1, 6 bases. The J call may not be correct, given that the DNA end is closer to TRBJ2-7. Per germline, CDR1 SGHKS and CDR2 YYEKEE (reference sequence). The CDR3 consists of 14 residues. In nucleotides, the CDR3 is TGTGCCAGCAGCTTGAGAGGGGGTGCCCTCGAGCAGTACTTC. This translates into CASSLRGGALEQYF.

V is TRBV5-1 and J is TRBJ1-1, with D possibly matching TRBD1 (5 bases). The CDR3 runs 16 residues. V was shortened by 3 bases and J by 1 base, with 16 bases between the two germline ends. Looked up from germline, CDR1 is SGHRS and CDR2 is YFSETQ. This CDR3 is CASSSYTGAPNTEAFF. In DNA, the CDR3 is TGCGCCAGCAGCTCATATACCGGGGCCCCGAACACTGAAGCTTTCTTT.

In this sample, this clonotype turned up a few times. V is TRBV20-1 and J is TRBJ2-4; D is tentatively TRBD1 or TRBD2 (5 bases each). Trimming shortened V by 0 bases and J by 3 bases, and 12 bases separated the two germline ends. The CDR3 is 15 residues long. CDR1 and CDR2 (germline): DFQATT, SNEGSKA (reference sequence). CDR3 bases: TGCAGTGCTAGAGATGGGGGTGGGGGCAAAAACATTCAGTACTTC. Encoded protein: CSARDGGGGKNIQYF.

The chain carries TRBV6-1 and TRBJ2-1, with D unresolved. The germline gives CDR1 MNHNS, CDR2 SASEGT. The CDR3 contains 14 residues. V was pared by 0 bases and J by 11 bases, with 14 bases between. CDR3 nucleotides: TGTGCCAGCAGTGAAGCCCCCGGCGCATCCAAGCAGTTCTTC. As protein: CASSEAPGASKQFF.

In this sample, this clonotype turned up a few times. CDR3 coding DNA: TGTGCCACCAGCAGAAGGCCCCAGGGAACAGATACGCAGTATTTT. Protein sequence: CATSRRPQGTDTQYF. The chain recombines TRBV15 with TRBJ2-3; TRBD1 is a possible D gene (5 bases). Trimming removed 2 bases at V and 3 bases at J, with 12 bases between. Germline loops: CDR1 LNHNV, CDR2 YYDKDF (reference sequence). The CDR3 length is 15 residues.